This T cell receptor (beta chain) was captured in a study of blood T cell repertoires in COVID-19. Everyone who took part was about 18 to 90 years old, and they came from some 23 US areas. Per the study methods: Quantification of nucleated cells was approximated via reference gene primer amplification. The protocol was immunoSEQ multiplex PCR, while the TCRdb copy is restricted to in-frame clones and leaves out a portion. V, J and clone size are taken as reported in that table, and D and trimming were inferred from the DNA itself. The table lists 250,000 to 350,000 clones, approximately 86% of them singletons, with around 8.9% in the top ten. The sample holds one count of this clone. CDR3 length: 12 residues. Germline CDR1 is MDHEN and CDR2 is SYDVKM. Trimming shortened V by 2 bases and J by 9 bases, and 7 bases separated the two germline ends.

The receptor was isolated from a young woman who had recovered from COVID-19. This chain joins TRBV28 and TRBJ2-2, with D unresolved. Sequenced: PBMCs or T cells enriched from blood (not recorded which). The CDR3 protein is CASSLNSRELFF. The CDR3 DNA reads as TGTGCCAGCAGTTTAAATAGTCGGGAGCTGTTTTTT.